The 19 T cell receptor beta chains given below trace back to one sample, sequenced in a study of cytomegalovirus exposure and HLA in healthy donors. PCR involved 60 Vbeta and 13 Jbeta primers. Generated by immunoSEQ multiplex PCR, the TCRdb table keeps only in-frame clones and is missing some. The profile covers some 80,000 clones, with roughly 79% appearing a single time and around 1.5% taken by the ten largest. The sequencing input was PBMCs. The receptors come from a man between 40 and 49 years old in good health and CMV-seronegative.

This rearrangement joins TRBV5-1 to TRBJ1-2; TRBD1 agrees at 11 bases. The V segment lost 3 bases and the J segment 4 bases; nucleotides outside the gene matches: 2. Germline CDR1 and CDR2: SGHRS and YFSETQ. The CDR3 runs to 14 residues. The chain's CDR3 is CASSWTGGGYGYTF. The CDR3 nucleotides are TGCGCCAGCAGCTGGACAGGGGGCGGCTATGGCTACACCTTC.

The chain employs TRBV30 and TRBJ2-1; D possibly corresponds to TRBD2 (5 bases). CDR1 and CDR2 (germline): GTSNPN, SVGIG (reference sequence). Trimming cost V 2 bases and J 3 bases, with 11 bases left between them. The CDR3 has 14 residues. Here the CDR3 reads CAWSRVGIYNEQFF. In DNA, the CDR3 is TGTGCCTGGAGTCGGGTCGGGATCTACAATGAGCAGTTCTTC.

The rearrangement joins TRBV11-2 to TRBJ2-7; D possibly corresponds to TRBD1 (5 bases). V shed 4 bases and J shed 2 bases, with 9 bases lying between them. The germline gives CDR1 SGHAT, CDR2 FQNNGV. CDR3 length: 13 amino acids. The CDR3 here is CASSSDRTYEQYF. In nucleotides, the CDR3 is TGTGCCAGCAGCTCCGACAGAACCTACGAGCAGTACTTC.

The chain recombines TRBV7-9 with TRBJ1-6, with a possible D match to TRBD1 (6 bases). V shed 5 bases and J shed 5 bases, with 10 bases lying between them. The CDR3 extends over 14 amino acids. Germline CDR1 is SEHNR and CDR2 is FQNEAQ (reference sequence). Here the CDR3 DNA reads TGTGCCAGCAGCCAAGGACAGAATAATTCACCCCTCCACTTT. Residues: CASSQGQNNSPLHF.

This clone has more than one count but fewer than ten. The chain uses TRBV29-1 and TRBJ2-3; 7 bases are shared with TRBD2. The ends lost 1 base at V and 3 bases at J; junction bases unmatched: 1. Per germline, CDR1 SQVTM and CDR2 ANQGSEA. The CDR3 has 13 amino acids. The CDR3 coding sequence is TGCAGCGTTGAAGGACTAGCAACAGATACGCAGTATTTT. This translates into CSVEGLATDTQYF.

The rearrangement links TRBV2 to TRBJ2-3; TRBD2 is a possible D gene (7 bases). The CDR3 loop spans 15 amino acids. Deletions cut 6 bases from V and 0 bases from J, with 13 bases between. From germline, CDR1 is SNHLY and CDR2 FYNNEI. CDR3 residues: CASRGGRVSTDTQYF. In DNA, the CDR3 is TGTGCCAGCAGGGGGGGGCGGGTTAGCACAGATACGCAGTATTTT.

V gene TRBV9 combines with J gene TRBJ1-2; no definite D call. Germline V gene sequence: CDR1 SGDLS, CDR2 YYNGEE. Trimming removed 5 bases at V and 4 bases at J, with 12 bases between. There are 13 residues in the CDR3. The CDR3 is CASSAGSLYGYTF. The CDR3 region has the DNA TGTGCCAGCAGTGCCGGGTCCCTCTATGGCTACACCTTC.

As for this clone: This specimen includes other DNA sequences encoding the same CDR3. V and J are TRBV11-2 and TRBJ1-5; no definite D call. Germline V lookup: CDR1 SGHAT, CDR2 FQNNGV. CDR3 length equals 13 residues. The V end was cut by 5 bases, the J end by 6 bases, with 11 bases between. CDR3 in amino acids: CASSEDRSQPQHF. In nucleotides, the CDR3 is TGTGCCAGCAGCGAAGATCGGAGTCAGCCCCAGCATTTT.

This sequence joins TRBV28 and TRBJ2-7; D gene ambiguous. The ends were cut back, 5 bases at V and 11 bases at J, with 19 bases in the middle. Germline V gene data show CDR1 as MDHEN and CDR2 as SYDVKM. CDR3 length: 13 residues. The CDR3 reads CASSPKAKLVKYF. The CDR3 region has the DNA TGTGCCAGCAGTCCTAAAGCTAAGCTGGTGAAGTACTTC.

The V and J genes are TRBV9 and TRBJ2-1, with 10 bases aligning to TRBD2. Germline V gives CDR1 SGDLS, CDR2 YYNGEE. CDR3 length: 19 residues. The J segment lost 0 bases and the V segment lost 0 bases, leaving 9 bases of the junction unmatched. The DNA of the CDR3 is TGTGCCAGCAGCGTAGCTTGGGACTCTAGCGGGAGCTCCTACAATGAGCAGTTCTTC. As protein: CASSVAWDSSGSSYNEQFF. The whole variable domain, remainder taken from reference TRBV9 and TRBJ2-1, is DSGVTQTPKHLITATGQRVTLRCSPRSGDLSVYWYQQSLDQGLQFLIQYYNGEERAKGNILERFSAQQFPDLHSELNLSSLELGDSALYFCASSVAWDSSGSSYNEQFFGPGTRLTVL.

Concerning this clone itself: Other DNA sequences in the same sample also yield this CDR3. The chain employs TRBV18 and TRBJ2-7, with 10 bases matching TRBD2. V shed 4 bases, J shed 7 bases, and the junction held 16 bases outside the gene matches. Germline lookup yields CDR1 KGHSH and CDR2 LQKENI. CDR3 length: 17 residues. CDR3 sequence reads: CASSRRASQREGYEQYF. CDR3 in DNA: TGTGCCAGCTCACGACGAGCCTCCCAGCGGGAGGGCTATGAGCAGTACTTC.

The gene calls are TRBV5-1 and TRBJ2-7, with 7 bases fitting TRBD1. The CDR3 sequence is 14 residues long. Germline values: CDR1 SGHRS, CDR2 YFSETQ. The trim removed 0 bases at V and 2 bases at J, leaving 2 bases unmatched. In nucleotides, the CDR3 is TGCGCCAGCAGCTTGGCTAGGGGGCCCTACGAGCAGTACTTC. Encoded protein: CASSLARGPYEQYF.

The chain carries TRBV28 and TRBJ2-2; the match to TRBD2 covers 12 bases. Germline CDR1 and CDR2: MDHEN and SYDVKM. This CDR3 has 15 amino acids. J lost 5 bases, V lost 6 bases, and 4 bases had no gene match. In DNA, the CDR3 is TGTGCCAGCAGAAAAGGACTAGCGGGAACCGGGGAGCTGTTTTTT. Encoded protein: CASRKGLAGTGELFF.

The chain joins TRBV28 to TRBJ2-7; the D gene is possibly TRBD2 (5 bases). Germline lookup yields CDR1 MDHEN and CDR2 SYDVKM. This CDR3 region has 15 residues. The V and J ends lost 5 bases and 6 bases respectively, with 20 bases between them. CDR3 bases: TGTGCCAGCAGTCCGAGACATTTGGTGGACTCCGAGCAGTACTTC. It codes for CASSPRHLVDSEQYF.

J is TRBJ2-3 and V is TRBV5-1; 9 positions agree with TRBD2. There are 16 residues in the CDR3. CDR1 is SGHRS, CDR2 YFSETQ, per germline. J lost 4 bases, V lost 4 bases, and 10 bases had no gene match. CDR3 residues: CASSRRTSDSPDTQYF. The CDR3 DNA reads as TGCGCCAGCAGCAGGCGGACTAGCGATTCCCCAGATACGCAGTATTTT.

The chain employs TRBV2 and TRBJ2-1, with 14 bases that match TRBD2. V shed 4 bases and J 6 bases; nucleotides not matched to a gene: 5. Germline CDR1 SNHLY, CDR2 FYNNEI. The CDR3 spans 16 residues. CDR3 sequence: CASSVGLAGVGNEQFF. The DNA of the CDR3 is TGTGCCAGCAGTGTGGGACTAGCGGGAGTAGGCAATGAGCAGTTCTTC. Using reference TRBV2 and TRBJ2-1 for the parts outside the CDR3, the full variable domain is EPEVTQTPSHQVTQMGQEVILRCVPISNHLYFYWYRQILGQKVEFLVSFYNNEISEKSEIFDDQFSVERPDGSNFTLKIRSTKLEDSAMYFCASSVGLAGVGNEQFFGPGTRLTVL.

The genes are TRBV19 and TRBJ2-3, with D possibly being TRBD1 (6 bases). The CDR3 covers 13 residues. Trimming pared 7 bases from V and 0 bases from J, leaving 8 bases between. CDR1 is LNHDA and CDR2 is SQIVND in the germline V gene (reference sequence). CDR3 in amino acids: CASIGQSTDTQYF. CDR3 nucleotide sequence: TGTGCCAGTATTGGACAGAGCACAGATACGCAGTATTTT.

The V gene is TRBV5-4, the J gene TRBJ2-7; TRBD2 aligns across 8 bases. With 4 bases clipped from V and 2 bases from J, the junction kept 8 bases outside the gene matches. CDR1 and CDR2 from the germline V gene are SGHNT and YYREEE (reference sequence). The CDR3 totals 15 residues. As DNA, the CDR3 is TGTGCCAGCAGCCCGGGGGGGATTAGCACCTACGAGCAGTACTTC. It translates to CASSPGGISTYEQYF. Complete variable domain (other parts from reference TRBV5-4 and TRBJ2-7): ETGVTQSPTHLIKTRGQQVTLRCSSQSGHNTVSWYQQALGQGPQFIFQYYREEENGRGNFPPRFSGLQFPNYSSELNVNALELDDSALYLCASSPGGISTYEQYFGPGTRLTVT.

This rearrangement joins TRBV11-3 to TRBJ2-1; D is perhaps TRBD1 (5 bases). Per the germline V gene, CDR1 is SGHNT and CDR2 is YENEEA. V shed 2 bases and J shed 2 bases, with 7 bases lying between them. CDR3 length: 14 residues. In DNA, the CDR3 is TGTGCCAGCAGCTTATCAGGGCCCTACAATGAGCAGTTCTTC. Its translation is CASSLSGPYNEQFF.